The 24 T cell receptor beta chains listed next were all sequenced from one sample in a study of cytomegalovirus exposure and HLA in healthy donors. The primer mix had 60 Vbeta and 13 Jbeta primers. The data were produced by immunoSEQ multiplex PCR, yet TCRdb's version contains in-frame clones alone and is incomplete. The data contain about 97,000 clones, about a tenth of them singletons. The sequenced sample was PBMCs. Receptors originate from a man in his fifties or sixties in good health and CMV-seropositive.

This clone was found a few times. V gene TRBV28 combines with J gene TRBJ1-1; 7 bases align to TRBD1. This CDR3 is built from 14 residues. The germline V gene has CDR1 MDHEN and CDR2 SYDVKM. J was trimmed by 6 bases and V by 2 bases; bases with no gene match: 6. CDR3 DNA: TGTGCCAGCAGTTTAGTACAGGGGACCCCTGAAGCTTTCTTT. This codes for CASSLVQGTPEAFF.

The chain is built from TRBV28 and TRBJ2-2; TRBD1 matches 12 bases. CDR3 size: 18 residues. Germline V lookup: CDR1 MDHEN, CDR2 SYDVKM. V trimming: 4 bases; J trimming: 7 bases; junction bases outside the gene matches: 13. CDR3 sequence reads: CASSSPPGQGAGIGELFF. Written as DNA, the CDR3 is TGTGCCAGCAGTTCTCCCCCGGGACAGGGGGCGGGTATCGGGGAGCTGTTTTTT. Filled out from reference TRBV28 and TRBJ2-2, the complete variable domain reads DVKVTQSSRYLVKRTGEKVFLECVQDMDHENMFWYRQDPGLGLRLIYFSYDVKMKEKGDIPEGYSVSREKKERFSLILESASTNQTSMYLCASSSPPGQGAGIGELFFGEGSRLTVL.

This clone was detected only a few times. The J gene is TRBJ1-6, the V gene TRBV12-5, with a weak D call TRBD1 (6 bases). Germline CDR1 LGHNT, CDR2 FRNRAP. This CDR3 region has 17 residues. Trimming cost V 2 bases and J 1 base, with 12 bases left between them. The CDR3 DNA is TGTGCTAGTGGTTTGAGCGGGGGCTCTTCCTATAATTCACCCCTCCACTTT. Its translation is CASGLSGGSSYNSPLHF.

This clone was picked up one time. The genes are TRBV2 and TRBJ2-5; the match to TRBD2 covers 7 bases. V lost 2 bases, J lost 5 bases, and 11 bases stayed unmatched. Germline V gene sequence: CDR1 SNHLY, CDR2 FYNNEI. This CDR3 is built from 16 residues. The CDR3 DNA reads TGTGCCAGCAGTGAATCTGCGGGAGCTTGGGGGGAGACCCAGTACTTC. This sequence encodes CASSESAGAWGETQYF.

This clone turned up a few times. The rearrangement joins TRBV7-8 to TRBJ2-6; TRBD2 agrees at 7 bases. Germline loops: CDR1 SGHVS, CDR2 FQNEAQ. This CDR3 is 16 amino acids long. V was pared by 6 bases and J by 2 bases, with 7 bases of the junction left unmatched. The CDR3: CASSEMGRAGANVLTF. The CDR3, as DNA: TGTGCCAGCAGTGAGATGGGGAGGGCTGGGGCCAACGTCCTGACTTTC.

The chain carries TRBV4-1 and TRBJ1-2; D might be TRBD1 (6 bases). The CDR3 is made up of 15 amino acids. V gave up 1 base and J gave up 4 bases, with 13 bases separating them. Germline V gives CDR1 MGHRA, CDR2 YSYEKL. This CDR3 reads CASSQGTDISYGYTF. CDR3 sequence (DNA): TGCGCCAGCAGCCAAGGGACAGACATTAGCTATGGCTACACCTTC.

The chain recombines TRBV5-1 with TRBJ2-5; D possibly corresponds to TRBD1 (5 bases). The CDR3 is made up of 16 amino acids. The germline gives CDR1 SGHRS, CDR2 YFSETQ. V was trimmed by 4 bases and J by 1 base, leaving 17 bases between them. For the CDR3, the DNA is TGCGCCAGCAGCCACCGACCCGGACAAGGCCAAGAGACCCAGTACTTC. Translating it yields CASSHRPGQGQETQYF.

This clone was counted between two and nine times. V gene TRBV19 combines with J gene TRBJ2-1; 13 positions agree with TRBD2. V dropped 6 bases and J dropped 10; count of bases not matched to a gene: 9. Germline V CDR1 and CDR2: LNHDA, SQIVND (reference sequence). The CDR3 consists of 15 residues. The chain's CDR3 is CASSSGTSGIWEQFF. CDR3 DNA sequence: TGTGCCAGTAGCTCCGGGACTAGCGGGATTTGGGAGCAGTTCTTC.

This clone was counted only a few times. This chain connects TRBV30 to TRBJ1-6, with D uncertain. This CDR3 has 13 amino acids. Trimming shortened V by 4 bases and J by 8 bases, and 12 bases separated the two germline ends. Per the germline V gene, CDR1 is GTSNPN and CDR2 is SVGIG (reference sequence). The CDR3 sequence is CAWTRESYSPLHF. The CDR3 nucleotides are TGTGCCTGGACGCGGGAAAGCTATTCACCCCTCCACTTT.

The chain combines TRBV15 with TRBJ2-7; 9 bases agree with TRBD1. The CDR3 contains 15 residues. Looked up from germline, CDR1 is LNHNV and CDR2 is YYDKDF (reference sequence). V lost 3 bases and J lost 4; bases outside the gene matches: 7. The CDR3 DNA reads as TGTGCCACCAGCAGCTCCGGGACAGGGTCGTACGAGCAGTACTTC. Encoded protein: CATSSSGTGSYEQYF.

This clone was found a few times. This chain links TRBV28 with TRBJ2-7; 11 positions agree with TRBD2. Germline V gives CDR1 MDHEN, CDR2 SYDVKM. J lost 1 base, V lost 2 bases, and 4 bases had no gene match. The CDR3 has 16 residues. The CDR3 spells CASSLTTSGDSYEQYF. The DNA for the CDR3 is TGTGCCAGCAGTTTAACGACTAGCGGGGATTCCTACGAGCAGTACTTC. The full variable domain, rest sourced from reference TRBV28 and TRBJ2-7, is DVKVTQSSRYLVKRTGEKVFLECVQDMDHENMFWYRQDPGLGLRLIYFSYDVKMKEKGDIPEGYSVSREKKERFSLILESASTNQTSMYLCASSLTTSGDSYEQYFGPGTRLTVT.

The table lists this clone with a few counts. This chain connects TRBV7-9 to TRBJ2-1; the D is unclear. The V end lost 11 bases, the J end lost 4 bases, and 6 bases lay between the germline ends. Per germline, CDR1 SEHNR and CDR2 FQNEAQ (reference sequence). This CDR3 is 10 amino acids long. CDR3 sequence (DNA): TGTGCCCTCGGGTACAATGAGCAGTTCTTC. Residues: CALGYNEQFF.

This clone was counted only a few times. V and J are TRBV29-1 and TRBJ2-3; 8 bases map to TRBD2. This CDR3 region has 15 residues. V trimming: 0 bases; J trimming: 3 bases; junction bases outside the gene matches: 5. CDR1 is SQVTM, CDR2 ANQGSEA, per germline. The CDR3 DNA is TGCAGCGTTGAAGATCGGGGGGGACCAACAGATACGCAGTATTTT. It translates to CSVEDRGGPTDTQYF.

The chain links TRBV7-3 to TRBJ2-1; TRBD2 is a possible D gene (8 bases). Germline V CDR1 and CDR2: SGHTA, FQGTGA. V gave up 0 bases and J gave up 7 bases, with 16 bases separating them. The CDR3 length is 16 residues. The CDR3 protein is CASSLTRVAGQNEQFF. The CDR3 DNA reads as TGTGCCAGCAGCTTAACGAGAGTAGCGGGACAGAATGAGCAGTTCTTC.

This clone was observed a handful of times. CDR3 in DNA: TGCGCCAGCAGCTTGCTGGGACTAGCGGATTACAATGAGCAGTTCTTC. Its protein product is CASSLLGLADYNEQFF. The J gene is TRBJ2-1, the V gene TRBV5-1, with 11 bases lining up with TRBD2. Germline V lookup: CDR1 SGHRS, CDR2 YFSETQ. V gave up 1 base and J gave up 4 bases; unmatched junction bases: 4. The CDR3 runs 16 residues. Together with reference TRBV5-1 and TRBJ2-1, the CDR3 gives the full variable domain: KAGVTQTPRYLIKTRGQQVTLSCSPISGHRSVSWYQQTPGQGLQFLFEYFSETQRNKGNFPGRFSGRQFSNSRSEMNVSTLELGDSALYLCASSLLGLADYNEQFFGPGTRLTVL.

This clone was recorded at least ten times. The CDR3 here is CASSRTKDSSYEQYF. The CDR3, as DNA: TGTGCCAGCAGCCGGACGAAGGACAGCTCCTACGAGCAGTACTTC. The rearrangement joins TRBV11-2 to TRBJ2-7; TRBD1 is a possible D gene (6 bases). Germline assignment: CDR1 SGHAT and CDR2 FQNNGV. This CDR3 region has 15 residues. Trimming cost V 5 bases and J 0 bases, with 14 bases left between them.

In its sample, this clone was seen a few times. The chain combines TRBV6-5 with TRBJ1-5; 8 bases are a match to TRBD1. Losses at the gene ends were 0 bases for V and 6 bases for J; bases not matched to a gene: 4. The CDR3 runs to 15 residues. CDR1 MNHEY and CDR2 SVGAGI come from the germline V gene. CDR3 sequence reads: CASSYSPDRVQPQHF. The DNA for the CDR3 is TGTGCCAGCAGTTACTCACCGGACAGGGTTCAGCCCCAGCATTTT.

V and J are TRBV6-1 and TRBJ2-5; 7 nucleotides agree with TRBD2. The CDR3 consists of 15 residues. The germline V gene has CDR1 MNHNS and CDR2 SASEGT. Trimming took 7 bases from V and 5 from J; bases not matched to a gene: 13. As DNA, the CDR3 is TGTGCCAGCATTGGCTGGCGGGAGAATCGCGAGACCCAGTACTTC. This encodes CASIGWRENRETQYF.

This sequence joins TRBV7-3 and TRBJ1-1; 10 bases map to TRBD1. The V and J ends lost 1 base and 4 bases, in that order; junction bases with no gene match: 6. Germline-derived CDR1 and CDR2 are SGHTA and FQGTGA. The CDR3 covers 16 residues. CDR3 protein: CASSLKGTGVITEAFF. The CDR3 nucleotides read TGTGCCAGCAGCTTAAAGGGGACAGGGGTTATCACTGAAGCTTTCTTT.

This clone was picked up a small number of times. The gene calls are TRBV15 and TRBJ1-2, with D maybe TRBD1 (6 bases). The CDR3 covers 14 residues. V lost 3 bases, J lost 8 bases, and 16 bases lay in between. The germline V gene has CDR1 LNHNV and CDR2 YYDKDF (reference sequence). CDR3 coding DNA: TGTGCCACCAGCAGGGAAACAGGGTCTTGGGGCTACACCTTC. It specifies CATSRETGSWGYTF.

This chain's CDR3 is CASSLVGTGNTEAFF. The CDR3 DNA is TGTGCCAGCAGCTTAGTAGGGACAGGGAACACTGAAGCTTTCTTT. This chain joins TRBV7-2 and TRBJ1-1, with 8 bases fitting TRBD1. Losses at the gene ends were 1 base for V and 1 base for J; bases not matched to a gene: 2. The CDR3 runs to 15 residues. CDR1 is SGHTA, CDR2 FQGNSA, per germline.

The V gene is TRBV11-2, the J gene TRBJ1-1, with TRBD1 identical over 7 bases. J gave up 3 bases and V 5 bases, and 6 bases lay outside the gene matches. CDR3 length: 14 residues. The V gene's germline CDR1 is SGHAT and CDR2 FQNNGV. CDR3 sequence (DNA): TGTGCCAGCAGCCCCCAGGGGGGCTACACTGAAGCTTTCTTT. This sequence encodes CASSPQGGYTEAFF.

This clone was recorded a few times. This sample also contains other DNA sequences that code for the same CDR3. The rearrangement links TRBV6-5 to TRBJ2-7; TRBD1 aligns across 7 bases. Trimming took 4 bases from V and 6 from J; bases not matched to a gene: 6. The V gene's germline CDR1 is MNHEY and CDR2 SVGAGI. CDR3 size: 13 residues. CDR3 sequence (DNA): TGTGCCAGCAGTTCCAGGGGGTTCGGCGAGCAGTACTTC. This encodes CASSSRGFGEQYF.

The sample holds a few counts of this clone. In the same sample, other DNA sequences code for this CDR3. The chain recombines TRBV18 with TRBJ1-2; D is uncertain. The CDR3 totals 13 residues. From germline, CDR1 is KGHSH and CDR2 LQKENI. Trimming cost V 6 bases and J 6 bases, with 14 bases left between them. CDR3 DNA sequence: TGTGCCAGCTCGCCGCAAGGCGGGGATGGCTACACCTTC. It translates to CASSPQGGDGYTF. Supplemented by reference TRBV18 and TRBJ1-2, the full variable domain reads NAGVMQNPRHLVRRRGQEARLRCSPMKGHSHVYWYRQLPEEGLKFMVYLQKENIIDESGMPKERFSAEFPKEGPSILRIQQVVRGDSAAYFCASSPQGGDGYTFGSGTRLTVV.